This T cell receptor (beta chain) was identified in a study of T cells after yellow fever vaccination. Study-level results: Clonotypes found in both CD4 and CD8 compartments made up a small share. Subsequent booster samples again held most clones from primary vaccination (less than 98% CD4, just under 90% CD8).

TCRdb fed the 5' RACE reads into MiXCR, producing one record per CDR3 protein. The table includes under 350,000 distinct CDR3 sequences, approximately 4% detected once. This clonotype has a count of ten or more. Its antigen is as yet unknown. Germline values: CDR1 SGHVS, CDR2 FNYEAQ. The CDR3 runs to 15 residues. Trimming took 5 bases from V and 10 from J; bases not matched to a gene: 8. This chain uses TRBV7-6 with TRBJ1-6; TRBD1 matches 10 bases. The receptor comes from a man aged 18 to 29 who received the YFV17D yellow fever vaccine. The sequencing here drew on PBMCs, taken 5 days after the yellow fever booster vaccination. CDR3 residues: CASSPRGTGDSPLHF. CDR3 sequence (DNA): TGTGCCAGCAGCCCCCGGGGGACAGGGGACTCACCCCTCCACTTT.